This T cell receptor beta chain is drawn from a study of shared T cell receptors in the human thymus (dated by TCRdb to the early 2020s). About the investigation overall: The study examined how self-reactive, shared T-cell receptor alpha chains are generated in the human thymus.

Notes on this clone: It has no known antigen specificity. The sample holds no much larger clone one base away, and base qualities are not on file.

The library was made by the immunoSEQ multiplex PCR assay. The immuneACCESS repertoire file appears here via TCRdb, limited to in-frame rearrangements. These files lack a portion of the clones; in checked studies, under half of the deficit traces to unresolved V genes, and the cause of the others is not known. Counted in this sample were some 660,000 clones; approximately 87% of them appeared once. Over 0.008% of the sample belongs to the ten largest clones. Trimming removed 1 base from V and 4 bases from J; the gene matches leave 7 bases unexplained. Spanning cysteine to phenylalanine, the CDR3 consists of 15 amino acids. This entry keeps only the CDR3 DNA: 45 bases, framed from base 1. In the germline V gene (reference sequence), CDR1 corresponds to SGHNT and CDR2 to YYREEE. This same sample was also part of a study on human thymus T cells. As the second study states: The donors were immunologically healthy infants in Finland who had open corrective cardiac surgery for congenital heart defects. Thymus tissue was obtained as surgical resects removed during corrective cardiac surgery. Both the thymic and the peripheral blood repertoires appeared to show biased V and J gene segment usage. The related research found that thymic TCR repertoires overlapped highly between unrelated individuals. The study used fewer than ten infant thymus samples plus four related peripheral blood samples to characterize TCR alpha and beta repertoires. The cohort included several male and two female infants, with donor ages spanning 7 to 244 days. Thymocytes were released mechanically from tissue and stored at -70 °C as pellets of about 9-32 million cells. A QIAsymphony instrument was used to extract genomic DNA from frozen cell pellets. The immunoSEQ multiplex PCR assay was used to amplify the TCRB and TCRAD loci from a standardized amount of quality-controlled genomic DNA. The V(D)J region was spanned by amplicons of a length sufficient to cover the CDR3 and to identify V and J genes. Through the commercial immunoSEQ service, the amplicons were sequenced on an Illumina platform. Primer bias and sequencing errors were corrected as previously described, and TCRAD and TCRB definitions were based on the IMGT database. Repertoires were analysed with immunoSEQ Analyzer 3.0 and VDJTools, covering basic statistics, V/J segment usage, diversity estimates, rarefaction and pairwise overlap. Diversity was estimated using the Chao1, ChaoE, Efron-Thisted, Shannon and inverse Simpson indices, and was also estimated on datasets down-sampled to the size of the smallest sample. Repertoire overlap was assessed by strict matching of CDR3 nucleotide sequence, V gene and J gene, and clustering was done by Jaccard-based multidimensional scaling. On average, around 780,000 unique TCRB clonotypes were obtained from thymus samples, compared with 65,000 to 90,000 from blood samples.

The receptor's source is a boy in the first two years of life with a congenital heart defect. Donor details come from another sample of the same person, matched by shared clones. The chain uses TRBV5-4 and TRBJ1-2; 7 central bases correspond to TRBD1. The sequencing sample was made of thymocytes. Here the CDR3 is given as CASSLKRTGAYGYTF. Here is the DNA: TGTGCCAGCAGCTTGAAAAGGACAGGAGCCTATGGCTACACCTTC.